What follows are 21 T cell receptor beta chains derived from one specimen sequenced in a study of blood T cell repertoires in COVID-19. Some clones are missing from TCRdb's copy, which holds only in-frame ones; the method was immunoSEQ multiplex PCR. The sample holds about 120,000 clones, roughly four fifths seen once. Input material: peripheral blood. All receptors derive from a human donor in a cohort sampled during active COVID-19.

J is TRBJ1-3 and V is TRBV19; D not certain. The V and J ends lost 4 bases and 1 base respectively, with 17 bases between them. The CDR3 contains 17 residues. Germline V gene lookup returns CDR1 LNHDA and CDR2 SQIVND (reference sequence). The CDR3 nucleotides read TGTGCCAGTAGTAGTAAAGGACTGAAGGTTTCTGGAAACACCATATATTTT. Encoded protein: CASSSKGLKVSGNTIYF. The full variable domain, rest sourced from reference TRBV19 and TRBJ1-3, is DGGITQSPKYLFRKEGQNVTLSCEQNLNHDAMYWYRQDPGQGLRLIYYSQIVNDFQKGDIAEGYSVSREKKESFPLTVTSAQKNPTAFYLCASSSKGLKVSGNTIYFGEGSWLTVV.

In DNA form, the CDR3 reads TGTGCCACCCAACGGGGGGCCGGTAATGAAAAACTGTTTTTT. It is translated as CATQRGAGNEKLFF. The rearrangement uses TRBV5-8 and TRBJ1-4; tentative D call: TRBD1 (6 bases). Trimming removed 9 bases at V and 4 bases at J, with 16 bases between. The CDR3 runs 14 residues. Germline values: CDR1 SGHTS, CDR2 YDEGEE.

As concerns this clone: Compared with germline, one end of the junction differs, possibly owing to a read error. This rearrangement joins TRBV5-8 to TRBJ2-3; D is perhaps TRBD2 (5 bases). CDR3 size: 13 residues. Germline assignment: CDR1 SGHTS and CDR2 YDEGEE. The CDR3 region has the DNA TGTGCCAGCAGTTGGGCTAGCAAAGATACGCAGTATTTT. It yields the protein CASSWASKDTQYF.

The chain is built from TRBV5-1 and TRBJ2-7, with TRBD2 matching 7 bases. Germline lookup yields CDR1 SGHRS and CDR2 YFSETQ. CDR3 length: 11 amino acids. Trimming removed 7 bases from V and 3 bases from J; junction bases left unmatched: 1. CDR3 sequence: CASGEGYEQYF. In nucleotides, the CDR3 is TGCGCCAGCGGGGAGGGCTACGAGCAGTACTTC. The variable domain in full, with the rest retrieved from reference TRBV5-1 and TRBJ2-7, is KAGVTQTPRYLIKTRGQQVTLSCSPISGHRSVSWYQQTPGQGLQFLFEYFSETQRNKGNFPGRFSGRQFSNSRSEMNVSTLELGDSALYLCASGEGYEQYFGPGTRLTVT.

V and J are TRBV29-1 and TRBJ2-6; the match to TRBD2 covers 13 bases. There are 17 residues in the CDR3. In germline, CDR1 is SQVTM, CDR2 ANQGSEA. The trim removed 3 bases at V and 4 bases at J, leaving 6 bases unmatched. The CDR3 sequence is CSVDSGTSGVGANVLTF. The CDR3 nucleotides read TGCAGCGTTGACTCCGGGACTAGCGGGGTCGGGGCCAACGTCCTGACTTTC.

This sequence joins TRBV2 and TRBJ2-5, with a weak D call TRBD1 (6 bases). V lost 5 bases, J lost 1 base, and 11 bases lay in between. The CDR3 consists of 14 residues. Germline V gene sequence: CDR1 SNHLY, CDR2 FYNNEI. CDR3 loop: CASSRGTFQETQYF. The CDR3 region has the DNA TGTGCCAGCAGTAGAGGGACATTCCAAGAGACCCAGTACTTC.

V is TRBV7-2 and J is TRBJ2-5, with D maybe TRBD2 (6 bases). With 2 bases removed from V and 2 bases from J, the gap between germline ends came to 12 bases. CDR3 length: 15 amino acids. Per the germline V gene, CDR1 is SGHTA and CDR2 is FQGNSA. This CDR3 is CASSLRRGRQETQYF. The CDR3 DNA reads as TGTGCCAGCAGCTTACGGCGGGGAAGGCAAGAGACCCAGTACTTC.

This clone is a singleton in its sample. The rearrangement uses TRBV5-1 and TRBJ2-7; TRBD2 matches 7 bases. The CDR3 covers 15 residues. CDR1 is SGHRS, CDR2 YFSETQ, per germline. V gave up 4 bases and J gave up 0 bases; unmatched junction bases: 7. The CDR3, as DNA: TGCGCCAGCAGCGCCCTGGGGGGGGGCTCCTACGAGCAGTACTTC. Protein sequence: CASSALGGGSYEQYF.

This clone came up many times. V gene TRBV13 combines with J gene TRBJ2-7, with 12 bases fitting TRBD2. Per germline, CDR1 PRHDT and CDR2 FYEKMQ (reference sequence). The CDR3 has 16 residues. V lost 4 bases and J lost 7; bases outside the gene matches: 11. The CDR3 DNA reads as TGTGCCAGCAGCTACACCCCTAGCGGGGGGGCACGAGAGCAGTACTTC. It translates to CASSYTPSGGAREQYF.

This clone occurred once. CDR3 nucleotides: TGTGCCATCAGTTATAGCGGGGGGGCTACTGGGGCCAACGTCCTGACTTTC. Translated: CAISYSGGATGANVLTF. The chain employs TRBV10-3 and TRBJ2-6; 11 nucleotides match TRBD2. The junction had 5 bases not matched to a gene; V was cut back by 5 bases and J by 2 bases. The CDR3 runs to 17 residues. In germline, CDR1 is ENHRY, CDR2 SYGVKD.

The rearrangement links TRBV11-2 to TRBJ2-1; D is possibly TRBD1 (6 bases). CDR1 and CDR2 (germline): SGHAT, FQNNGV. The CDR3 spans 15 residues. Deletions cut 0 bases from V and 5 bases from J, with 11 bases between. CDR3 region: CASSLDRGSHNEQFF. The CDR3 DNA is TGTGCCAGCAGCTTAGATAGGGGGAGTCACAATGAGCAGTTCTTC.

The CDR3 DNA sequence: TGCAGCGTTGAGACTGACAGGGGGCGCGAGCAGTACTTC. Amino acid sequence: CSVETDRGREQYF. The chain combines TRBV29-1 with TRBJ2-7; 10 bases align to TRBD1. CDR1 and CDR2 from the germline V gene are SQVTM and ANQGSEA. After removal of 3 bases from V and 6 bases from J, the junction contained 5 bases not matched to a gene. This CDR3 contains 13 residues.

The rearrangement links TRBV5-5 to TRBJ2-3, with TRBD1 matching over 8 bases. The germline V gene encodes CDR1 SGHKS and CDR2 YYEKEE (reference sequence). This CDR3 region has 16 residues. Trimming removed 3 bases from V and 0 bases from J; junction bases left unmatched: 6. The CDR3 protein is CASSSPGGASTDTQYF. The DNA for the CDR3 is TGTGCCAGCAGCTCCCCAGGGGGCGCGAGCACAGATACGCAGTATTTT.

The chain combines TRBV11-2 with TRBJ1-2; no clear D. This CDR3 has 13 amino acids. Trimming removed 5 bases from V and 4 bases from J, with 11 bases in between. The germline CDR1 and CDR2 sequences are SGHAT and FQNNGV. The CDR3 here is CASSNEGRYGYTF. The CDR3 nucleotides are TGTGCCAGCAGCAACGAGGGTCGCTATGGCTACACCTTC.

This chain links TRBV4-2 with TRBJ1-5; D gene ambiguous. Germline V lookup: CDR1 LGHNA, CDR2 YNFKEQ. Deletions cut 0 bases from V and 4 bases from J, with 4 bases between. The CDR3 consists of 13 residues. The CDR3 nucleotides read TGTGCCAGCAGCCAAGAAATAAATCAGCCCCAGCATTTT. This encodes CASSQEINQPQHF.

The chain uses TRBV28 and TRBJ2-5; 9 bases align to TRBD1. Germline values: CDR1 MDHEN, CDR2 SYDVKM. V was pared by 5 bases and J by 5 bases, with 12 bases of the junction left unmatched. This CDR3 has 16 residues. CDR3 residues: CASSPSTGGSSETQYF. The CDR3 nucleotides read TGTGCCAGCAGTCCCTCGACAGGGGGTTCGTCGGAGACCCAGTACTTC.

The chain is built from TRBV12-3 or TRBV12-4 and TRBJ2-3, with D perhaps TRBD2 (5 bases). V was shortened by 7 bases and J by 5 bases, with 10 bases between the two germline ends. CDR3 length equals 12 residues. CDR3 amino acids: CASNDGLDTQYF. The CDR3 DNA is TGTGCCAGCAACGATGGACTAGATACGCAGTATTTT.

This chain uses TRBV29-1 with TRBJ2-5, with 7 bases matching TRBD1. The germline V gene encodes CDR1 SQVTM and CDR2 ANQGSEA. The length of the CDR3 is 14 residues. V dropped 7 bases and J dropped 2; count of bases not matched to a gene: 10. CDR3 loop: CSAFYPGQQETQYF. In nucleotides, the CDR3 is TGCAGCGCCTTTTACCCGGGACAGCAAGAGACCCAGTACTTC.

J is TRBJ1-6 and V is TRBV6-2 or TRBV6-3, with 10 bases matching TRBD1. From germline, CDR1 is MNHEY and CDR2 SVGEGT. Trimming took 5 bases from V and 10 from J; bases not matched to a gene: 8. CDR3 length: 15 residues. The CDR3 bases are TGTGCCAGCAGTAGGCCGGGACAGGGGCGGTCACCCCTCCACTTT. The encoded protein is CASSRPGQGRSPLHF.

This clone has only one observation. The CDR3 DNA reads TGTGCCAGCCACTCTAACCGAGCGGGGAGTTCCTACAATGAGCAGTTCTTC. This codes for CASHSNRAGSSYNEQFF. The chain joins TRBV28 to TRBJ2-1; 7 bases agree with TRBD2. The CDR3 totals 17 residues. Trimming cost V 8 bases and J 1 base; bases outside gene matches: 14. Germline V lookup: CDR1 MDHEN, CDR2 SYDVKM.

Regarding this clone: The sample contains more than one DNA sequence encoding this CDR3. This chain connects TRBV3-1 (or the pseudogene TRBV3-2) to TRBJ2-7, with D hard to call. Between the trimmed V and J ends, which lost 1 base and 2 bases, there was a span of 3 bases. CDR1 LGHDT and CDR2 YNNKEL come from the germline V gene (reference sequence). This CDR3 has 12 amino acids. The CDR3 protein is CASSQVAYEQYF. CDR3 bases: TGTGCCAGCAGCCAAGTAGCCTACGAGCAGTACTTC.